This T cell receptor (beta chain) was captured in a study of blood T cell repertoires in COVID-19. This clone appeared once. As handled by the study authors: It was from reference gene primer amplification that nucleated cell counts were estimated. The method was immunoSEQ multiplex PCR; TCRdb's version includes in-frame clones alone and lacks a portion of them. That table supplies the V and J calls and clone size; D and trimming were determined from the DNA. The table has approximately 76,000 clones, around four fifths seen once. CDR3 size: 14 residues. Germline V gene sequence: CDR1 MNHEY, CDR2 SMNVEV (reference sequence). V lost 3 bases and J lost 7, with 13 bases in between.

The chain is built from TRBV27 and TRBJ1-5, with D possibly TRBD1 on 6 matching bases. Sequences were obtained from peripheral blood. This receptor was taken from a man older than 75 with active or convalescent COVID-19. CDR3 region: CASSFRGSGQPQHF. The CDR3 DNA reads TGTGCCAGCAGTTTTAGGGGGTCCGGGCAGCCCCAGCATTTT.